What follows is one TCR beta chain and its context. The junction departs from germline at one end; a sequencing error may be responsible. The data were obtained in a study of glioma-infiltrating T cells after dendritic cell vaccination. TCRB CDR3 was amplified from 2 ug genomic DNA or less. Amplification used 60 V beta primers and 13 J beta primers. Here immunoSEQ multiplex PCR was the method, and the copy in TCRdb shows in-frame clones only, minus some. Here the sample spans some 46,000 clones, about 89% being singletons. Time point here: after dendritic cell vaccination, including at tumor progression/relapse. Per the germline V gene, CDR1 is MGHRA and CDR2 is YSYEKL. This CDR3 spans 16 amino acids.

Source: blood, taken after dendritic cell vaccination. This rearrangement joins TRBV4-1 to TRBJ2-1; D perhaps matches TRBD2 (6 bases). The receptor was isolated from a human donor with glioblastoma. CDR3 sequence: CASSQDYAGTWNEQFF. The CDR3 nucleotides read TGCGCCAGCAGTCAAGACTATGCGGGAACCTGGAATGAGCAGTTCTTC.